This T cell receptor beta chain was found in a study of control samples from healthy donors and cancer patients. V lost 3 bases and J 5 bases, leaving 11 bases between the germline ends. The CDR3 consists of 14 residues. In germline, CDR1 is KGHSH, CDR2 LQKENI. Measured with immunoSEQ multiplex PCR; TCRdb has only the in-frame clones, and not every one. The sample lists approximately 120,000 clones; around nine tenths were seen once. Sequencing input: blood. The rearrangement uses TRBV18 and TRBJ1-5, with a tentative D call TRBD1 (5 bases). The receptor comes from a woman aged 45-65 years in good health. CDR3 DNA sequence: TGTGCCAGCTCACCTGGGGGAGTCGATCAGCCCCAGCATTTT. Protein sequence: CASSPGGVDQPQHF.